Sequencing of this T cell receptor (beta chain) was carried out in a study of T cell repertoires in cytomegalovirus infection. About the research overall: Both a matching HLA type and CMV infection were indicated by public TCR beta signatures. General study points: Using cumulative public TCR beta family frequency, the authors identified those who carried CMV together with the relevant HLA. In two of eight donors, the top clonotype was HLA-C-restricted CMV-specific.

This clonotype occurred a few times. Its antigen is unknown. TCRdb reprocessed the reads with MiXCR, giving one entry per CDR3 protein. The sample lists some 450,000 distinct CDR3 sequences; approximately 33% were seen once. Sequencing used PBMCs. This receptor was obtained from a human donor in good health (CMV status not recorded). Some clones in this sample may be carry-over from other donors' samples.

The CDR3 spells CASSSTPGVQYF. For the CDR3, the DNA is TGTGCCAGCAGTTCTACCCCGGGAGTTCAGTATTTT. The chain employs TRBV28 and TRBJ2-3; D perhaps matches TRBD2 (6 bases). V lost 4 bases, J lost 12 bases, and 14 bases lay in between. This CDR3 contains 12 residues. Germline V gene sequence: CDR1 MDHEN, CDR2 SYDVKM.